Shown below are 8 T cell receptor beta chains from a single sample sequenced in a study of T-cell memory formation after mild COVID-19. One entry per CDR3 protein results from TCRdb running MiXCR on the 5' RACE reads. The sample has 450,000 or so distinct CDR3 sequences; nearly 25% are singletons. Sequencing input: PBMCs or a T cell subset sorted from them (not recorded which). Receptors originate from an adult woman who had mild COVID-19 (a few samples of this study predate the infection). Cell type and time point are not known.

The rearrangement links TRBV9 to TRBJ2-6, with D perhaps matching TRBD1 (5 bases). Germline V gives CDR1 SGDLS, CDR2 YYNGEE. V was pared by 0 bases and J by 3 bases, with 22 bases between. This CDR3 has 20 amino acids. CDR3 bases: TGTGCCAGCAGCGTAGATAGAAGGAAGGCAGGGCTTTTTGGGGCCAACGTCCTGACTTTC. It codes for CASSVDRRKAGLFGANVLTF.

This clonotype was observed a handful of times. The rearrangement uses TRBV19 and TRBJ2-7, with TRBD2 identical over 13 bases. The germline V gene encodes CDR1 LNHDA and CDR2 SQIVND (reference sequence). V gave up 1 base and J gave up 6 bases; unmatched junction bases: 6. This CDR3 has 16 residues. The CDR3 DNA reads TGTGCCAGTAGTATAGGACTAGCGGGAGGCCACGGCGAGCAGTACTTC. Its translation is CASSIGLAGGHGEQYF.

V usage is TRBV7-6 and J usage is TRBJ1-1; the match to TRBD1 covers 7 bases. The length of the CDR3 is 14 residues. Germline values: CDR1 SGHVS, CDR2 FNYEAQ. J was trimmed by 4 bases and V by 4 bases; bases with no gene match: 6. CDR3 residues: CASSSDHRGTEAFF. As DNA, the CDR3 is TGTGCCAGCAGCTCAGACCACAGGGGCACTGAAGCTTTCTTT.

This chain uses TRBV6-2 or TRBV6-3 with TRBJ2-7; D could derive from TRBD1 or TRBD2 (5 bases each). The length of the CDR3 is 12 residues. The ends were cut back, 8 bases at V and 4 bases at J, with 12 bases in the middle. CDR1 and CDR2 from the germline V gene are MNHEY and SVGEGT. The CDR3, as DNA: TGTGCCAGCGGGAGACAGTCATACGAGCAGTACTTC. Amino acids: CASGRQSYEQYF.

This clonotype was seen a handful of times. This sequence joins TRBV27 and TRBJ2-1, with a tentative D call TRBD1 (5 bases). CDR3 size: 15 residues. Germline V CDR1 and CDR2: MNHEY, SMNVEV (reference sequence). V lost 8 bases, J lost 5 bases, and 19 bases lay in between. The CDR3 sequence is CASSRLGARDNEQFF. DNA for the CDR3: TGTGCCAGCTCCCGGTTAGGGGCCCGTGACAATGAGCAGTTCTTC.

The chain joins TRBV7-9 to TRBJ2-3, with a tentative D call TRBD1 (5 bases). The CDR3 loop spans 16 amino acids. Looked up from germline, CDR1 is SEHNR and CDR2 is FQNEAQ (reference sequence). V lost 5 bases to trimming and J lost 5 bases, with 20 bases between them. This CDR3 reads CASSPQGATVGDTQYF. As DNA, the CDR3 is TGTGCCAGCAGCCCCCAAGGGGCGACCGTGGGAGATACGCAGTATTTT.

This chain joins TRBV28 and TRBJ1-3, with 8 bases fitting TRBD1. Germline assignment: CDR1 MDHEN and CDR2 SYDVKM. The trim removed 3 bases at V and 9 bases at J, leaving 4 bases unmatched. CDR3 length: 13 amino acids. For the CDR3, the DNA is TGTGCCAGCAGTTTGGCAGGGGGCGGCACCATATATTTT. Translated, it gives CASSLAGGGTIYF.

This clonotype occurred a few times. The V and J genes are TRBV18 and TRBJ1-1, with D unresolved. Germline CDR1 KGHSH, CDR2 LQKENI. The CDR3 totals 15 residues. V lost 0 bases and J 1 base, leaving 9 bases between the germline ends. The CDR3 here is CASSPPGNTNTEAFF. The CDR3 DNA is TGTGCCAGCTCACCACCAGGGAACACGAACACTGAAGCTTTCTTT.